This passage covers 24 T cell receptor beta chains from one sample sequenced in a study of T cells after yellow fever vaccination. A single record per CDR3 protein comes from TCRdb applying MiXCR to the 5' RACE reads. The table lists 400,000 or so distinct CDR3 sequences, approximately 5.7% of them singletons. The source material was PBMCs, sampled 5 days after the yellow fever booster vaccination. These receptors originate from a man aged 25 to 45 who received the YFV17D yellow fever vaccine.

This clonotype was seen a few times. This chain joins TRBV6-1 and TRBJ1-1, with D unclear. Trimming shortened V by 5 bases and J by 6 bases, and 13 bases separated the two germline ends. Germline lookup yields CDR1 MNHNS and CDR2 SASEGT. CDR3 length: 13 amino acids. This CDR3 reads CASSPQGRAEAFF. The CDR3 DNA reads TGTGCCAGCAGTCCCCAAGGTAGGGCTGAAGCTTTCTTT.

The gene calls are TRBV4-3 and TRBJ1-1; no firm D call. The germline V gene has CDR1 LGHNA and CDR2 YSLEER. This CDR3 comprises 15 residues. V gave up 4 bases and J gave up 5 bases, with 17 bases separating them. The CDR3 nucleotides are TGCGCCAGCAGCCCCAGCGGTACCCTGAGGACTGAAGCTTTCTTT. This sequence encodes CASSPSGTLRTEAFF.

This clonotype has a count of ten or more. This chain uses TRBV10-3 with TRBJ2-5, with D perhaps matching TRBD1 (5 bases). This CDR3 spans 13 amino acids. The V and J ends lost 5 bases and 4 bases respectively, with 11 bases between them. Germline V gene lookup returns CDR1 ENHRY and CDR2 SYGVKD. The CDR3 DNA sequence: TGTGCCATCAGTTATCAGGGCTCAGAGACCCAGTACTTC. It codes for CAISYQGSETQYF.

The V and J genes are TRBV30 and TRBJ2-5; tentative D call: TRBD1 (5 bases). Trimming cost V 0 bases and J 4 bases, with 9 bases left between them. Germline-derived CDR1 and CDR2 are GTSNPN and SVGIG (reference sequence). The CDR3 covers 13 residues. CDR3 sequence reads: CAWSVGVRETQYF. The CDR3 region has the DNA TGTGCCTGGAGTGTAGGGGTAAGAGAGACCCAGTACTTC.

This sequence joins TRBV7-6 and TRBJ2-1; 11 nucleotides align to TRBD2. Trimming took 5 bases from V and 4 from J; bases not matched to a gene: 7. The germline V gene encodes CDR1 SGHVS and CDR2 FNYEAQ. This CDR3 has 16 residues. The DNA of the CDR3 is TGTGCCAGCAGCCTAACGGGACTAGCGGATTACAATGAGCAGTTCTTC. Protein product: CASSLTGLADYNEQFF. Based on the CDR3 plus reference TRBV7-6 and TRBJ2-1, the full variable domain is GAGVSQSPRYKVTKRGQDVALRCDPISGHVSLYWYRQALGQGPEFLTYFNYEAQQDKSGLPNDRFSAERPEGSISTLTIQRTEQRDSAMYRCASSLTGLADYNEQFFGPGTRLTVL.

This clonotype was found many times. This chain joins TRBV7-9 and TRBJ2-3, with 9 bases lining up with TRBD2. Germline CDR1 SEHNR, CDR2 FQNEAQ (reference sequence). J lost 1 base, V lost 5 bases, and 7 bases had no gene match. CDR3 size: 16 residues. CDR3 sequence (DNA): TGTGCCAGCAGCCCCGGGACTAGCTTTGGCACAGATACGCAGTATTTT. Its protein product is CASSPGTSFGTDTQYF.

This chain uses TRBV29-1 with TRBJ2-7; D not resolved. This CDR3 has 13 amino acids. The V end was cut by 4 bases, the J end by 0 bases, with 10 bases between. Per the germline V gene, CDR1 is SQVTM and CDR2 is ANQGSEA. The CDR3 DNA reads as TGCAGCGTTGTTGCGGAACCCTCCTACGAGCAGTACTTC. It specifies CSVVAEPSYEQYF.

This clonotype appeared many times. The chain links TRBV29-1 to TRBJ1-1; D gene ambiguous. Germline V CDR1 and CDR2: SQVTM, ANQGSEA. Trimming took 0 bases from V and 7 from J, leaving 6 bases between them. The length of the CDR3 is 11 residues. CDR3 sequence reads: CSVEETFEAFF. The CDR3 coding sequence is TGCAGCGTTGAAGAAACATTTGAAGCTTTCTTT.

This clonotype occurred many times. The genes are TRBV3-1 and TRBJ2-1; no definite D call. There are 15 residues in the CDR3. Trimming shortened V by 1 base and J by 1 base, and 8 bases separated the two germline ends. Germline V gene sequence: CDR1 LGHDT, CDR2 YNNKEL (reference sequence). The CDR3 here is CASSQGLVSYNEQFF. CDR3 nucleotide sequence: TGTGCCAGCAGCCAAGGGCTAGTGTCCTACAATGAGCAGTTCTTC.

Many counts were recorded for this clonotype. The chain employs TRBV20-1 and TRBJ2-1; either TRBD1 or TRBD2 may supply D (5 bases each). CDR1 and CDR2 from the germline V gene are DFQATT and SNEGSKA (reference sequence). The V gene lost 7 bases and the J gene lost 5 bases, with 12 bases spanning the gap. CDR3 length: 12 residues. This CDR3 reads CSVGVGDNEQFF. Written as DNA, the CDR3 is TGCAGTGTGGGGGTGGGGGACAATGAGCAGTTCTTC.

This clonotype was detected ten times or more. This chain uses TRBV7-6 with TRBJ2-3; 11 bases are shared with TRBD2. V shed 1 base and J 2 bases; nucleotides not matched to a gene: 2. The CDR3 covers 16 residues. Germline V gives CDR1 SGHVS, CDR2 FNYEAQ. The chain's CDR3 is CASSLEGLAVTDTQYF. DNA for the CDR3: TGTGCCAGCAGCTTAGAGGGACTAGCGGTCACAGATACGCAGTATTTT.

Many counts were recorded for this clonotype. The chain carries TRBV6-2 or TRBV6-3 and TRBJ2-7; a weak D match, TRBD2 (5 bases). V lost 5 bases and J lost 0, with 17 bases in between. The CDR3 sequence is 16 residues long. The germline CDR1 and CDR2 sequences are MNHEY and SVGEGT. The CDR3 coding sequence is TGTGCCAGCAGTAGTATTAGCGAGGAGATCTCCTACGAGCAGTACTTC. It is translated as CASSSISEEISYEQYF.

This clonotype was found many times. V gene TRBV27 combines with J gene TRBJ2-7; tentatively, D is TRBD1 (5 bases). CDR3 length: 15 residues. The germline CDR1 and CDR2 sequences are MNHEY and SMNVEV (reference sequence). V lost 5 bases and J lost 0, with 14 bases in between. In DNA form, the CDR3 reads TGTGCCAGCAGTACGACAGCCTCCTTCTCCTACGAGCAGTACTTC. Translated, it gives CASSTTASFSYEQYF.

The V call is TRBV6-2 or TRBV6-3, the J call TRBJ2-2, with D maybe TRBD1 (5 bases). The CDR3 loop spans 16 amino acids. Trimming removed 2 bases at V and 2 bases at J, with 12 bases between. CDR1 is MNHEY, CDR2 SVGEGT, per germline. CDR3 sequence reads: CASSYAGPTNTGELFF. The CDR3 DNA follows: TGTGCCAGCAGTTACGCAGGGCCAACAAACACCGGGGAGCTGTTTTTT.

This chain joins TRBV3-1 and TRBJ2-7, with TRBD1 matching over 7 bases. The CDR3 loop spans 15 amino acids. The V gene end was trimmed by 4 bases and the J gene end by 5 bases; junction bases not matched to a gene: 11. The germline gives CDR1 LGHDT, CDR2 YNNKEL (reference sequence). The chain's CDR3 is CASSPRQGVADEQYF. In DNA, the CDR3 is TGTGCCAGCAGCCCCCGCCAGGGGGTTGCAGACGAGCAGTACTTC.

The chain joins TRBV7-2 to TRBJ2-7; 9 positions agree with TRBD2. Germline CDR1 reads SGHTA; CDR2 reads FQGNSA. The CDR3 is made up of 15 amino acids. V was pared by 1 base and J by 2 bases, with 3 bases of the junction left unmatched. The CDR3 reads CASSLVAGDPYEQYF. DNA of the CDR3: TGTGCCAGCAGCTTAGTAGCGGGAGACCCCTACGAGCAGTACTTC.

The genes are TRBV19 and TRBJ2-2; TRBD1 aligns across 7 bases. Germline trimming cut 7 bases from V and 2 bases from J; bases unmatched to any gene: 7. Per the germline V gene, CDR1 is LNHDA and CDR2 is SQIVND (reference sequence). This CDR3 has 15 residues. CDR3 nucleotides: TGTGCCAGTACTACTGGGACAGCAAACACCGGGGAGCTGTTTTTT. Encoded protein: CASTTGTANTGELFF.

This clonotype was counted only a few times. The chain links TRBV6-2 or TRBV6-3 to TRBJ2-7; D ambiguous. The CDR3 is 12 residues long. The V gene lost 0 bases and the J gene lost 6 bases, with 6 bases spanning the gap. Germline assignment: CDR1 MNHEY and CDR2 SVGEGT. CDR3 coding DNA: TGTGCCAGCAGTTACTCGCCAGGCGAGCAGTACTTC. It codes for CASSYSPGEQYF.

This clonotype was detected many times. The chain joins TRBV6-4 to TRBJ2-5, with 11 positions matching TRBD1. The trim removed 5 bases at V and 6 bases at J, leaving 17 bases unmatched. The CDR3 is 18 amino acids. Germline V lookup: CDR1 MRHNA, CDR2 SNTAGT. Here the CDR3 reads CASSPRVPGQGVVQTQYF. CDR3 DNA: TGTGCCAGCAGTCCCCGAGTCCCGGGACAGGGGGTTGTGCAGACCCAGTACTTC.

This clonotype showed up just a few times. The genes are TRBV20-1 and TRBJ2-1, with TRBD2 matching 11 bases. The CDR3 sequence is 15 residues long. CDR1 is DFQATT and CDR2 is SNEGSKA in the germline V gene (reference sequence). The V segment lost 1 base and the J segment 7 bases; nucleotides outside the gene matches: 6. The CDR3 DNA sequence: TGCAGTGCTAGAGTGCCGACTAGCGGGGCAAATGAGCAGTTCTTC. Amino acid sequence: CSARVPTSGANEQFF.

This clonotype occurred a few times. Here the CDR3 reads CASSQGQGAGEQYF. The CDR3 DNA reads TGTGCCAGCAGCCAAGGACAGGGGGCGGGCGAGCAGTACTTC. The chain uses TRBV4-2 and TRBJ2-7; 10 nucleotides agree with TRBD1. The CDR3 consists of 14 residues. J lost 6 bases, V lost 1 base, and 3 bases had no gene match. Looked up from germline, CDR1 is LGHNA and CDR2 is YNFKEQ.

This clonotype was detected a few times. This chain connects TRBV28 to TRBJ2-6, with D uncertain. With 5 bases removed from V and 2 bases from J, the gap between germline ends came to 7 bases. The germline V gene has CDR1 MDHEN and CDR2 SYDVKM. CDR3 length: 14 amino acids. CDR3 DNA sequence: TGTGCCAGCAGTCTCATCCCTGGGGCCAACGTCCTGACTTTC. This codes for CASSLIPGANVLTF.

This clonotype has more than one count but fewer than ten. This chain uses TRBV4-3 with TRBJ2-2; a possible D gene is TRBD1 (6 bases). Germline assignment: CDR1 LGHNA and CDR2 YSLEER. Trimming pared 1 base from V and 5 bases from J, leaving 23 bases between. The CDR3 covers 19 residues. CDR3 DNA sequence: TGCGCCAGCAGCCAAGGTACCTCAGGGGCCCGACTCCTTACCGGGGAGCTGTTTTTT. This encodes CASSQGTSGARLLTGELFF.

This clonotype occurred a few times. The V and J genes are TRBV4-3 and TRBJ2-5, with 13 bases matching TRBD2. With V trimmed by 3 bases and J by 5 bases, 3 bases remained unmatched. The CDR3 runs to 15 residues. Germline lookup yields CDR1 LGHNA and CDR2 YSLEER. The CDR3 sequence: CASSHGLAGAETQYF. CDR3 bases: TGCGCCAGCAGCCACGGACTAGCGGGAGCGGAGACCCAGTACTTC.